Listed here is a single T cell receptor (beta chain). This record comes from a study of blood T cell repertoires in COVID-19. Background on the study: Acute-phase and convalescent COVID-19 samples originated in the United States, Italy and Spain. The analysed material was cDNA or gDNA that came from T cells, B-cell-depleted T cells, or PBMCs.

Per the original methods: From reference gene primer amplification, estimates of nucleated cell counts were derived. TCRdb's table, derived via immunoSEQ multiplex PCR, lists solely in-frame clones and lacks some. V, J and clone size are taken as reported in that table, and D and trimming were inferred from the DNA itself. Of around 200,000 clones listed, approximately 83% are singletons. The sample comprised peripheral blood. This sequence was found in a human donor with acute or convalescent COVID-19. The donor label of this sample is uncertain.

In DNA form, the CDR3 reads TGTGCCAGCAGCTTAGGGGGGGGCCGAAACACCATATATTTT. Protein product: CASSLGGGRNTIYF. This rearrangement joins TRBV7-8 to TRBJ1-3; possibly TRBD1 for D (6 bases). This CDR3 has 14 amino acids. Germline V CDR1 and CDR2: SGHVS, FQNEAQ. Trimming left V 1 base short and J 5 bases short, with 9 bases between. Combining the CDR3 with reference TRBV7-8 and TRBJ1-3 gives the whole variable domain GAGVSQSPRYKVAKRGQDVALRCDPISGHVSLFWYQQALGQGPEFLTYFQNEAQLDKSGLPSDRFFAERPEGSVSTLKIQRTQQEDSAVYLCASSLGGGRNTIYFGEGSWLTVV.